A single T cell receptor beta chain is shown here with its context. The data were produced by immunoSEQ multiplex PCR, yet TCRdb's version contains in-frame clones alone and is incomplete. Among around 100,000 clones listed, over 75% were seen once. This specimen comes from a study of T cell responses to AZD1222 COVID-19 vaccine. This CDR3 region has 14 residues. Trimming shortened V by 6 bases and J by 5 bases, and 16 bases separated the two germline ends. Looked up from germline, CDR1 is MDHEN and CDR2 is SYDVKM. The V and J genes are TRBV28 and TRBJ1-1; possible D gene TRBD1, 5 bases. The sequence came from an adult who received the AZD1222 COVID-19 vaccine. Sequencing was performed on peripheral blood, taken 28 days after the second AZD1222 dose. The CDR3 sequence: CASSSRVSGTEAFF. In DNA form, the CDR3 reads TGTGCCAGCAGCTCCAGGGTATCAGGGACTGAAGCTTTCTTT.